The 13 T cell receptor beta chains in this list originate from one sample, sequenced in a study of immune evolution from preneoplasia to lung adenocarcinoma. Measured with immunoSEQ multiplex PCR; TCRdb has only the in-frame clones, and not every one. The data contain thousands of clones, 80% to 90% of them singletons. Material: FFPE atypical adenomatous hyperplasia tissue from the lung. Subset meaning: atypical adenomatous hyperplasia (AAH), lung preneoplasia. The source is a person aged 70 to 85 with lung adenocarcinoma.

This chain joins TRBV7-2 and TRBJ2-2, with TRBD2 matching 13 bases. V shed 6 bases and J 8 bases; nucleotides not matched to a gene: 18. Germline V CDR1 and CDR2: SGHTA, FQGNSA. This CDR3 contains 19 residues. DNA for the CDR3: TGTGCCAGCAGTCCCCGGCGGGGACTAGCGGGATCGGAGGCTGGGGAGCTGTTTTTT. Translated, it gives CASSPRRGLAGSEAGELFF.

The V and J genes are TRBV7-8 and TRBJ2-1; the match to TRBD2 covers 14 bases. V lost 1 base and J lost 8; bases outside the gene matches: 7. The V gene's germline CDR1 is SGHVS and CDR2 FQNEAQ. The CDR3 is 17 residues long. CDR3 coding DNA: TGTGCCAGCAGCTTAGTGGGACTAGCGGGAGTAATCGATGAGCAGTTCTTC. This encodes CASSLVGLAGVIDEQFF.

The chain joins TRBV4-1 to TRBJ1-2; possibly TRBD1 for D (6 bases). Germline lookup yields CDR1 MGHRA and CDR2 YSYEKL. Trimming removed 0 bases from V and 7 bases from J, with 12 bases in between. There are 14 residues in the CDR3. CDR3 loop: CASSQDRGALGYTF. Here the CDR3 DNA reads TGCGCCAGCAGCCAAGATAGGGGGGCCCTTGGCTACACCTTC.

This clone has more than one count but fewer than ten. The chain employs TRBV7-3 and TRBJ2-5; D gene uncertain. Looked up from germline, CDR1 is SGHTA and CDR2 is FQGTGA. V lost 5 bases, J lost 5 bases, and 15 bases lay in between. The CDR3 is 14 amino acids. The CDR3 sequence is CASSPAPRVETQYF. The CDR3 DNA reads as TGTGCCAGCAGCCCAGCGCCGAGAGTTGAGACCCAGTACTTC.

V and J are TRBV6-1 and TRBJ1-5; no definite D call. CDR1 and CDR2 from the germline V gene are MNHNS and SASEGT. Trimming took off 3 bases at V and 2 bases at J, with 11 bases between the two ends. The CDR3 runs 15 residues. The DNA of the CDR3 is TGTGCCAGCAGTGAGAGGTCGGTGGGCAATCAGCCCCAGCATTTT. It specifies CASSERSVGNQPQHF.

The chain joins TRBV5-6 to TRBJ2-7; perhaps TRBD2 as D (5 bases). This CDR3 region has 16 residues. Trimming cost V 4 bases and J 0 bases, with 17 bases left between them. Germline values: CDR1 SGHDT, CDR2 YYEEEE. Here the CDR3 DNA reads TGTGCCAGCAGCCCATCCCAGCGGACCCTCTCCTACGAGCAGTACTTC. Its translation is CASSPSQRTLSYEQYF.

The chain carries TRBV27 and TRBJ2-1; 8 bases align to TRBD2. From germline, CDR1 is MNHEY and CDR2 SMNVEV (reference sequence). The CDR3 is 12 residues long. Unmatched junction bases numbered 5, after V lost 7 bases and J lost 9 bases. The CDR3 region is CASKREFGEQFF. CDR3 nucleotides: TGTGCCAGCAAGCGGGAGTTCGGTGAGCAGTTCTTC.

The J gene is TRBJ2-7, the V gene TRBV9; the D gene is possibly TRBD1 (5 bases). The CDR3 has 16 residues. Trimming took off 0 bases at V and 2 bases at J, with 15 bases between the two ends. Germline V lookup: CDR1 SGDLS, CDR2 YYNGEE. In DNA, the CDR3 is TGTGCCAGCAGCGTAGTACCCCAGGGTCCCCCCTACGAGCAGTACTTC. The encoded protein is CASSVVPQGPPYEQYF.

In DNA, the CDR3 is TGTGCCTGGACAGGGGGCTACAATGAGCAGTTCTTC. It is translated as CAWTGGYNEQFF. The chain joins TRBV30 to TRBJ2-1, with TRBD1 matching over 7 bases. After removal of 4 bases from V and 3 bases from J, the junction contained 0 bases not matched to a gene. The CDR3 is 12 residues long. The germline V gene has CDR1 GTSNPN and CDR2 SVGIG (reference sequence).

Written as DNA, the CDR3 is TGTGCCAGCGAGGACAAGACCAGCTCCTACGAGCAGTACTTC. Translation: CASEDKTSSYEQYF. The chain carries TRBV5-4 and TRBJ2-7; perhaps TRBD1 as D (5 bases). This CDR3 comprises 14 residues. The ends were cut back, 7 bases at V and 0 bases at J, with 14 bases in the middle. Germline CDR1 SGHNT, CDR2 YYREEE (reference sequence). The entire variable domain, with the rest obtained from reference TRBV5-4 and TRBJ2-7, is as follows: ETGVTQSPTHLIKTRGQQVTLRCSSQSGHNTVSWYQQALGQGPQFIFQYYREEENGRGNFPPRFSGLQFPNYSSELNVNALELDDSALYLCASEDKTSSYEQYFGPGTRLTVT.

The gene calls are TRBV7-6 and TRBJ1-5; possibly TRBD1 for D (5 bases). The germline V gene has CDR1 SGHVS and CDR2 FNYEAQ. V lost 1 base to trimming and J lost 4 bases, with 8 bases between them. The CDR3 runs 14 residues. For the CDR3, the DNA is TGTGCCAGCAGCTTAGTTGGGGGGAATCAGCCCCAGCATTTT. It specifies CASSLVGGNQPQHF.

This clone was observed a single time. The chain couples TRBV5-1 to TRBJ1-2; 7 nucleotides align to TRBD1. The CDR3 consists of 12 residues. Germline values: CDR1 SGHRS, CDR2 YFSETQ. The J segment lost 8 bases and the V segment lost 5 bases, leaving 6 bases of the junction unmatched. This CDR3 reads CASRTDRDGYTF. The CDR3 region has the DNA TGCGCCAGCAGAACTGACAGGGACGGCTACACCTTC.

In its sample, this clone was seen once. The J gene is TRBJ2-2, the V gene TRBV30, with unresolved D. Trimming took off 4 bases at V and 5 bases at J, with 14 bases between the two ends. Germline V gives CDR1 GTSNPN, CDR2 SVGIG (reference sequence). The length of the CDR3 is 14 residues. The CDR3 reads CAWTNLLRTGELFF. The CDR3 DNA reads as TGTGCCTGGACCAACCTCTTGCGGACCGGGGAGCTGTTTTTT.